This T cell receptor (beta chain) was recovered during a study of cytomegalovirus exposure and HLA in healthy donors. Study at large: Tens of millions of unique TCRs from HLA-typed donors made up an early data release.

The CDR3 runs 15 residues. Per the germline V gene, CDR1 is KGHSH and CDR2 is LQKENI. V was trimmed by 3 bases and J by 0 bases, leaving 11 bases between them. The PCR employed 60 Vbeta primers together with 13 Jbeta primers. The data were produced by immunoSEQ multiplex PCR, yet TCRdb's version contains in-frame clones alone and is incomplete. This listing includes approximately 120,000 clones. Sequencing was carried out using PBMCs. The receptor was derived from a man aged 18 to 30 in good health and CMV-seronegative. The chain carries TRBV18 and TRBJ1-1; D is unresolved. The DNA for the CDR3 is TGTGCCAGCTCACCTTTGGGCGAAATGAACACTGAAGCTTTCTTT. It is translated as CASSPLGEMNTEAFF.